This T cell receptor (beta chain) came from a study of blood T cells in healthy people across ages. Study results and caveats: One million T cells yielded diversity estimates that were considered underestimates.

This clonotype occurred many times. Its antigen is undetermined. The germline V gene has CDR1 MNHNS and CDR2 SASEGT. Trimming at V came to 10 bases and at J to 2 bases, leaving 8 bases not matched to a gene. CDR3 length: 14 amino acids. The authors ran a second PCR of roughly 6 to 11 cycles using a sample-barcoded 5' primer and a J-beta primer mix. MiXCR was run by TCRdb on the 5' RACE reads, yielding one entry per CDR3 protein. Of roughly 650,000 distinct CDR3 sequences listed, less than 40% were seen once; the top ten hold approximately 15%. Healthy Caucasian individuals from Russia aged 6 to 90 were enrolled as donors. No fewer than 7 million PBMCs went into each sample.

Material for sequencing was blood. This receptor was identified in a woman older than 75 in good health. The V gene is TRBV6-1, the J gene TRBJ2-4; 7 bases fit TRBD1. CDR3 bases: TGTGCCACCATAGGGGGCTCAACCAAAAACATTCAGTACTTC. Its protein product is CATIGGSTKNIQYF.